This T cell receptor beta chain was identified in a study of somatic mutations in cytotoxic T cells in rheumatoid arthritis. Findings and limits, study-wide: No significant CD8+ T-cell clonality difference was found between rheumatoid arthritis patients and age-matched controls.

Worth noting for this clone: What it binds is not known.

Generated by immunoSEQ multiplex PCR, the TCRdb table keeps only in-frame clones and is missing some. The sample shows about 9,200 clones, 60% to 80% of them seen only once. V lost 5 bases to trimming and J lost 3 bases; unmatched junction nucleotides: 7. This CDR3 comprises 15 residues. Germline V gene data show CDR1 as SNHLY and CDR2 as FYNNEI. The V gene is TRBV2, the J gene TRBJ2-5, with 9 bases identical to TRBD1. This clonotype was obtained from an adult with rheumatoid arthritis. Source material: CD8+ T cells sorted from blood. CDR3 protein: CASSNTGGYKETQYF. Written as DNA, the CDR3 is TGTGCCAGCAGTAATACAGGGGGCTACAAAGAGACCCAGTACTTC.